These 25 T cell receptor beta chains share one sample of origin, sequenced in a study of blood T cell repertoires in COVID-19. Using immunoSEQ multiplex PCR, the repertoire was profiled, and TCRdb retains in-frame clones only, with some absent. The table includes roughly 280,000 clones, 89% detected once. Sequencing was done on a sample of peripheral blood. The receptors here all came from a man aged 50-59 years with acute or convalescent COVID-19.

This sequence joins TRBV30 and TRBJ2-7, with a weak D call TRBD1 (6 bases). Germline V gene data show CDR1 as GTSNPN and CDR2 as SVGIG (reference sequence). Trimming shortened V by 3 bases and J by 6 bases, and 21 bases separated the two germline ends. This CDR3 spans 15 amino acids. Written as DNA, the CDR3 is TGTGCCTGGAGCCGCGGTGGGGGCGCCGGAGGCGAGCAGTACTTC. Amino acid sequence: CAWSRGGGAGGEQYF. Complete variable domain (other parts from reference TRBV30 and TRBJ2-7): SQTIHQWPATLVQPVGSPLSLECTVEGTSNPNLYWYRQAAGRGLQLLFYSVGIGQISSEVPQNLSASRPQDRQFILSSKKLLLSDSGFYLCAWSRGGGAGGEQYFGPGTRLTVT.

The chain couples TRBV5-1 to TRBJ2-2; a weak D match, TRBD1 (5 bases). Trimming took 6 bases from V and 2 from J, leaving 17 bases between them. The CDR3 sequence is 16 residues long. Germline V gene data show CDR1 as SGHRS and CDR2 as YFSETQ. CDR3 loop: CASKARQGGNTGELFF. The CDR3 nucleotides are TGCGCCAGCAAGGCGCGCCAGGGTGGCAACACCGGGGAGCTGTTTTTT.

The chain is built from TRBV27 and TRBJ2-5; 9 bases agree with TRBD1. This CDR3 contains 15 residues. V dropped 3 bases and J dropped 4; count of bases not matched to a gene: 6. Per germline, CDR1 MNHEY and CDR2 SMNVEV (reference sequence). CDR3 region: CASSLGQGGGETQYF. DNA of the CDR3: TGTGCCAGCAGTTTGGGACAGGGCGGTGGAGAGACCCAGTACTTC.

This chain links TRBV11-3 with TRBJ2-7; TRBD2 matches 8 bases. Germline CDR1 and CDR2: SGHNT and YENEEA. The CDR3 has 15 residues. V lost 5 bases to trimming and J lost 3 bases; unmatched junction nucleotides: 9. CDR3 residues: CASSPGGEGFYEQYF. CDR3 nucleotides: TGTGCCAGCAGCCCGGGGGGGGAGGGGTTCTACGAGCAGTACTTC.

V is TRBV2 and J is TRBJ2-7; D call uncertain. Trimming removed 1 base from V and 7 bases from J, with 5 bases in between. The CDR3 covers 11 residues. Germline CDR1 is SNHLY and CDR2 is FYNNEI. CDR3 in amino acids: CASSEVREQYF. CDR3 DNA: TGTGCCAGCAGTGAAGTCAGGGAGCAGTACTTC.

The V call is TRBV2, the J call TRBJ1-6, with TRBD1 matching 8 bases. Germline CDR1 SNHLY, CDR2 FYNNEI. The trim removed 3 bases at V and 6 bases at J, leaving 7 bases unmatched. The CDR3 has 16 residues. The CDR3 DNA reads as TGTGCCAGCAGTGACCCCGACAGGGGTATTAATTCACCCCTCCACTTT. Encoded protein: CASSDPDRGINSPLHF.

V usage is TRBV5-1 and J usage is TRBJ2-2; D remains unclear. Trimming pared 2 bases from V and 10 bases from J, leaving 12 bases between. The CDR3 extends over 13 amino acids. Germline loops: CDR1 SGHRS, CDR2 YFSETQ. CDR3 nucleotide sequence: TGCGCCAGCAGCTTCTATGTGGAGTCGGAGCTGTTTTTT. Translating gives CASSFYVESELFF. Full variable domain (missing parts from reference TRBV5-1 and TRBJ2-2): KAGVTQTPRYLIKTRGQQVTLSCSPISGHRSVSWYQQTPGQGLQFLFEYFSETQRNKGNFPGRFSGRQFSNSRSEMNVSTLELGDSALYLCASSFYVESELFFGEGSRLTVL.

This clone was counted a single time. This sequence joins TRBV5-4 and TRBJ1-1; D possibly corresponds to TRBD1 (5 bases). The V gene lost 1 base and the J gene lost 2 bases, with 9 bases spanning the gap. CDR1 and CDR2 (germline): SGHNT, YYREEE (reference sequence). This CDR3 is built from 14 residues. CDR3 DNA sequence: TGTGCCAGCAGCTTGCAGGGCCCCAACACTGAAGCTTTCTTT. Its protein is CASSLQGPNTEAFF.

The genes are TRBV7-3 and TRBJ2-1, with 9 bases fitting TRBD1. J gave up 7 bases and V 3 bases, and 4 bases lay outside the gene matches. This CDR3 has 14 amino acids. Germline CDR1 is SGHTA and CDR2 is FQGTGA. In DNA, the CDR3 is TGTGCCAGCAGCTTTGGACAGGGGAGGAATGAGCAGTTCTTC. Its protein product is CASSFGQGRNEQFF.

J is TRBJ1-4 and V is TRBV6-5; D uncertain. V gave up 2 bases and J gave up 4 bases, with 11 bases separating them. The CDR3 length is 15 residues. In germline, CDR1 is MNHEY, CDR2 SVGAGI. The CDR3 DNA is TGTGCCAGCAGTTACGTATGGCGGGTTAATGAAAAACTGTTTTTT. Its protein is CASSYVWRVNEKLFF.

The CDR3 nucleotides are TGTGCCAGCGGGACCCAGGGGTACGAGCAGTACTTC. Translated, it gives CASGTQGYEQYF. The chain combines TRBV28 with TRBJ2-7, with a weak D call TRBD1 (6 bases). CDR1 is MDHEN and CDR2 is SYDVKM in the germline V gene. Deletions cut 8 bases from V and 4 bases from J, with 12 bases between. This CDR3 is 12 amino acids long.

The chain combines TRBV25-1 with TRBJ2-1, with D tentatively TRBD2 (7 bases). There are 17 residues in the CDR3. The germline V and J ends were trimmed by 2 bases and 2 bases, with 16 bases remaining between them. Germline CDR1 and CDR2: MGHDK and SYGVNS. The DNA of the CDR3 is TGTGCCAGCAGTGAACCTCCGGGGAGGGGGGCCTACAATGAGCAGTTCTTC. Protein: CASSEPPGRGAYNEQFF.

The J gene is TRBJ2-2, the V gene TRBV5-4, with TRBD2 matching over 10 bases. Germline V lookup: CDR1 SGHNT, CDR2 YYREEE (reference sequence). The CDR3 consists of 17 residues. The V gene end was trimmed by 1 base and the J gene end by 0 bases; junction bases not matched to a gene: 3. In DNA, the CDR3 is TGTGCCAGCAGCTTGAAAGGGACTAGCGCGAACACCGGGGAGCTGTTTTTT. This gives the protein CASSLKGTSANTGELFF.

Regarding this clone: Other DNA sequences within the sample encode an identical CDR3. The rearrangement links TRBV5-1 to TRBJ2-5; tentative D call: TRBD2 (6 bases). V was pared by 4 bases and J by 3 bases, with 13 bases between. The germline V gene has CDR1 SGHRS and CDR2 YFSETQ. The CDR3 has 14 amino acids. CDR3 sequence (DNA): TGCGCCAGCAGCCTAGGCGGAGGGGAAGAGACCCAGTACTTC. It specifies CASSLGGGEETQYF.

In its sample, this clone was seen a few times. The V call is TRBV30, the J call TRBJ2-4; 8 bases line up with TRBD1. V lost 5 bases, J lost 4 bases, and 4 bases stayed unmatched. This CDR3 has 13 amino acids. CDR1 and CDR2 from the germline V gene are GTSNPN and SVGIG (reference sequence). The CDR3 loop is CAWDRQGKNIQYF. The CDR3 DNA reads TGTGCCTGGGACAGACAGGGGAAAAACATTCAGTACTTC.

The chain joins TRBV5-1 to TRBJ1-2; TRBD1 agrees at 7 bases. Unmatched junction bases numbered 17, after V lost 7 bases and J lost 14 bases. This CDR3 has 13 amino acids. CDR1 is SGHRS and CDR2 is YFSETQ in the germline V gene. DNA for the CDR3: TGCGCCAGCGCCGGGACAGATCACTCCCAGCCGACCTTC. Amino acids: CASAGTDHSQPTF.

This sequence joins TRBV2 and TRBJ1-2, with 7 bases lining up with TRBD1. Per the germline V gene, CDR1 is SNHLY and CDR2 is FYNNEI. V trimming: 6 bases; J trimming: 8 bases; junction bases outside the gene matches: 6. The CDR3 runs to 12 residues. Written as DNA, the CDR3 is TGTGCCAGCAGGGGGGACAGTGGCGGCTACACCTTC. Protein: CASRGDSGGYTF.

The V gene is TRBV10-2, the J gene TRBJ1-6; 8 bases agree with TRBD1. V lost 6 bases, J lost 6 bases, and 1 base stayed unmatched. Germline V gene lookup returns CDR1 WSHSY and CDR2 SAAADI. The CDR3 is made up of 13 amino acids. CDR3 in amino acids: CASSRGLNSPLHF. In DNA form, the CDR3 reads TGCGCCAGCAGCAGGGGGCTTAATTCACCCCTCCACTTT.

The CDR3 region is CASSEGRDGYTF. In DNA, the CDR3 is TGTGCCAGCAGTGAGGGGAGGGACGGCTACACCTTC. The chain carries TRBV6-1 and TRBJ1-2; maybe TRBD1 (5 bases). V was clipped by 3 bases and J by 8 bases, with 10 bases between them. The germline V gene encodes CDR1 MNHNS and CDR2 SASEGT. The CDR3 covers 12 residues.

The chain is built from TRBV9 and TRBJ2-2; TRBD2 is a possible D gene (6 bases). Trimming removed 2 bases at V and 5 bases at J, with 13 bases between. Germline assignment: CDR1 SGDLS and CDR2 YYNGEE. The CDR3 extends over 15 amino acids. CDR3: CASSVSQRVTGELFF. The CDR3 DNA reads as TGTGCCAGCAGCGTCAGCCAGCGGGTTACCGGGGAGCTGTTTTTT.

This clone was detected once. The gene calls are TRBV3-1 (or the pseudogene TRBV3-2) and TRBJ2-5, with 9 bases that match TRBD2. Per germline, CDR1 LGHDT and CDR2 YNNKEL (reference sequence). This CDR3 has 16 residues. Trimming cost V 4 bases and J 5 bases; bases outside gene matches: 11. This CDR3 reads CASSPYGGGARETQYF. The CDR3 nucleotides are TGTGCCAGCAGCCCCTACGGCGGGGGGGCGAGGGAGACCCAGTACTTC.

The J gene is TRBJ1-3, the V gene TRBV9; TRBD1 agrees at 11 bases. Germline CDR1 SGDLS, CDR2 YYNGEE. The V segment lost 4 bases and the J segment 0 bases; nucleotides outside the gene matches: 9. The length of the CDR3 is 18 residues. In DNA form, the CDR3 reads TGTGCCAGCAGCCTCGGACAGGGGGCTCAGGGCTCTGGAAACACCATATATTTT. Amino acid sequence: CASSLGQGAQGSGNTIYF.

J is TRBJ2-5 and V is TRBV11-1, with D perhaps matching TRBD2 (7 bases). The ends were cut back, 0 bases at V and 1 base at J, with 12 bases in the middle. This CDR3 has 16 residues. Germline V CDR1 and CDR2: SGHAT, FQDESV (reference sequence). The DNA of the CDR3 is TGTGCCAGCAGCTTAGCGTACGGGGGGCCCCAAGAGACCCAGTACTTC. As protein: CASSLAYGGPQETQYF.

The V gene is TRBV7-3, the J gene TRBJ2-7; D is unclear. The germline gives CDR1 SGHTA, CDR2 FQGTGA. This CDR3 region has 14 residues. V lost 5 bases to trimming and J lost 3 bases, with 14 bases between them. CDR3 coding DNA: TGTGCCAGCAGCCTCGGTGCCGAGAACTACGAGCAGTACTTC. Its protein is CASSLGAENYEQYF.

The chain uses TRBV11-3 and TRBJ2-7, with D maybe TRBD2 (6 bases). V dropped 3 bases and J dropped 2 bases, with 14 bases sitting between them. The CDR3 length is 15 residues. CDR1 and CDR2 (germline): SGHNT, YENEEA. The CDR3 reads CASSLGSSGAYEQYF. DNA of the CDR3: TGTGCCAGCAGCTTGGGGTCTTCGGGGGCCTACGAGCAGTACTTC. Complete variable domain (other parts from reference TRBV11-3 and TRBJ2-7): EAGVVQSPRYKIIEKKQPVAFWCNPISGHNTLYWYLQNLGQGPELLIRYENEEAVDDSQLPKDRFSAERLKGVDSTLKIQPAELGDSAVYLCASSLGSSGAYEQYFGPGTRLTVT.